This T cell receptor (beta chain) was captured in a study of blood T cells in healthy people across ages. General study results and limits: A roughly linear fall in TCR beta diversity per million T cells was seen with increasing age.

About this clonotype itself: Its antigen is not known.

V lost 0 bases, J lost 7 bases, and 16 bases lay in between. Germline assignment: CDR1 SGHTA and CDR2 FQGNSA. The CDR3 contains 15 residues. The authors isolated at least 6 million PBMCs per sample. Using a J-beta primer mix together with a sample-barcoded 5' primer, a second PCR was run for 7 to 11 cycles. TCRdb processed the 5' RACE reads anew with MiXCR; each CDR3 protein has one entry. The data show approximately 790,000 distinct CDR3 sequences, approximately 65% seen once. This chain uses TRBV7-2 with TRBJ2-7; maybe TRBD1 (7 bases). The sample taken for sequencing was blood. This clonotype was obtained from a man aged 25 to 40 in good health. CDR3 amino acids: CASSLALEGANEQYF. CDR3 nucleotide sequence: TGTGCCAGCAGCTTAGCGCTGGAGGGGGCCAATGAGCAGTACTTC.